These 9 T cell receptor beta chains were sequenced from one sample in a study of blood T cells in healthy people across ages. The use of a sample-barcoded 5' primer and a J-beta primer mix characterized a second PCR of 7 to 11 cycles. Each CDR3 protein gets one entry after TCRdb re-called the 5' RACE reads with MiXCR. The sample contains some 760,000 distinct CDR3 sequences, 25% of which appear only once. The same data also went into a second study, on T cells of mothers and their children.

Sequenced input: blood. The receptors here all came from a boy between 5 and 17 years old in good health.

The CDR3 sequence is CASSSPSGGAWDTQYF. CDR3 DNA sequence: TGTGCCAGCAGTTCCCCTAGCGGGGGGGCTTGGGATACGCAGTATTTT. The chain couples TRBV5-5 to TRBJ2-3; 12 bases match TRBD2. The germline gives CDR1 SGHKS, CDR2 YYEKEE (reference sequence). The CDR3 extends over 16 amino acids. V shed 5 bases and J 6 bases; nucleotides not matched to a gene: 10.

The rearrangement links TRBV5-1 to TRBJ2-5, with 10 bases aligning to TRBD1. The DNA end favors TRBJ2-7, so the J call may be wrong. Germline V gene lookup returns CDR1 SGHRS and CDR2 YFSETQ. The CDR3 extends over 14 amino acids. In DNA, the CDR3 is TGCGCCAGCAGCACCGGACAGGGGGATTACGAGCAGTACTTC. It translates to CASSTGQGDYEQYF.

V is TRBV7-2 and J is TRBJ2-7; D remains ambiguous. The CDR3 is 14 amino acids. Per germline, CDR1 SGHTA and CDR2 FQGNSA. Trimming stripped 5 bases from V and 0 bases from J, with 11 bases between. The DNA for the CDR3 is TGTGCCAGCAGCCCGCGAGCTAGCTCCTACGAGCAGTACTTC. Amino acids: CASSPRASSYEQYF.

This clonotype was found a few times. The rearrangement joins TRBV5-4 to TRBJ1-4; D remains ambiguous. The CDR3 consists of 15 residues. The V end lost 0 bases, the J end lost 6 bases, and 12 bases lay between the germline ends. Germline V gives CDR1 SGHNT, CDR2 YYREEE (reference sequence). The CDR3: CASSLGEVGDEKLFF. As DNA, the CDR3 is TGTGCCAGCAGCTTGGGAGAGGTCGGGGATGAAAAACTGTTTTTT.

The chain recombines TRBV6-2 or TRBV6-3 with TRBJ1-5; TRBD1 matches at 8 bases. Germline CDR1 reads MNHEY; CDR2 reads SVGEGT. The CDR3 runs 15 residues. J was trimmed by 7 bases and V by 6 bases; bases with no gene match: 11. CDR3 nucleotides: TGTGCCAGCAGACTCACAGGGGGTGTCAACCAGCCCCAGCATTTT. Residues: CASRLTGGVNQPQHF.

This rearrangement joins TRBV6-6 to TRBJ1-1, with 7 bases lining up with TRBD1. This CDR3 has 12 residues. V trimming: 7 bases; J trimming: 7 bases; junction bases outside the gene matches: 6. Germline loops: CDR1 MNHNY, CDR2 SVGAGI (reference sequence). In nucleotides, the CDR3 is TGTGCCAGCATCAGGGACAGCTATGAAGCTTTCTTT. Amino acid sequence: CASIRDSYEAFF.

This clonotype was seen a few times. The chain couples TRBV29-1 to TRBJ2-7; D perhaps matches TRBD1 (6 bases). Germline CDR1 and CDR2: SQVTM and ANQGSEA. The germline V and J ends were trimmed by 5 bases and 2 bases, with 13 bases remaining between them. CDR3 length equals 13 residues. The DNA of the CDR3 is TGCAGCGTTTGGGACACTCGACCCTACGAGCAGTACTTC. Its translation is CSVWDTRPYEQYF.

This clonotype was found a few times. The rearrangement uses TRBV4-3 and TRBJ2-7; D may match TRBD1 or TRBD2 (5 bases each). V was cut by 3 bases and J by 1 base, with 16 bases left in between. This CDR3 region has 16 residues. Germline V gene lookup returns CDR1 LGHNA and CDR2 YSLEER. CDR3 protein: CASSQDRDPMSYEQYF. The CDR3 region has the DNA TGCGCCAGCAGCCAGGACCGGGACCCCATGTCCTACGAGCAGTACTTC.

This clonotype was picked up a small number of times. This chain connects TRBV29-1 to TRBJ1-3, with D possibly being TRBD1 (5 bases). CDR1 is SQVTM, CDR2 ANQGSEA, per germline. V lost 6 bases to trimming and J lost 0 bases, with 6 bases between them. The CDR3 covers 12 residues. CDR3 DNA sequence: TGCAGCGTGACAGACTCTGGAAACACCATATATTTT. It codes for CSVTDSGNTIYF.